The sequence of this T cell receptor beta chain was determined in a study of beta chain features in type 1 diabetes. Overall study context: No age, gender or cell yield differences were seen between patients and healthy donors.

V gave up 7 bases and J gave up 2 bases, with 12 bases separating them. CDR3 size: 13 residues. Germline V gene data show CDR1 as GTSNPN and CDR2 as SVGIG (reference sequence). Sequenced material consisted of expressed TCRB transcripts (all of the isolated RNA was reverse transcribed). This table comes from immunoSEQ multiplex PCR, and its TCRdb copy is limited to in-frame clones, with some not included. The sample has 240,000 or so clones, around 65% seen once. The receptor's source is a man younger than 45 in good health. Sequences were obtained from naive CD4+ T cells from blood. The chain has TRBV30 and TRBJ1-5; perhaps TRBD1 as D (5 bases). This CDR3 is CAFRGRGNQPQHF. In DNA form, the CDR3 reads TGTGCCTTCCGAGGCAGGGGCAATCAGCCCCAGCATTTT.